This T cell receptor beta chain originates from a study of cytomegalovirus exposure and HLA in healthy donors. Donors were nominally healthy when sampled, though unrecorded immune exposures were likely. The study's findings and limits: Altogether, some 160 TCR beta chains were recorded as cytomegalovirus-associated.

For this clone: Antigen unknown.

A multiplex PCR was run with 60 Vbeta primers and 13 Jbeta primers. The data were produced by immunoSEQ multiplex PCR, yet TCRdb's version contains in-frame clones alone and is incomplete. The sample consists of 40,000 or so clones, 70% to 75% of them appearing once. The receptor comes from a man aged 25-45 years in good health and CMV-seronegative. Material for sequencing was PBMCs.

Written as DNA, the CDR3 is TGCAGCGTTGCGACAGATTTTTACGAGCAGTACTTC. It encodes CSVATDFYEQYF. The genes are TRBV29-1 and TRBJ2-7; perhaps TRBD1 as D (5 bases). Between the trimmed V and J ends, which lost 4 bases and 4 bases, there was a span of 11 bases. CDR1 and CDR2 from the germline V gene are SQVTM and ANQGSEA. The CDR3 runs 12 residues.